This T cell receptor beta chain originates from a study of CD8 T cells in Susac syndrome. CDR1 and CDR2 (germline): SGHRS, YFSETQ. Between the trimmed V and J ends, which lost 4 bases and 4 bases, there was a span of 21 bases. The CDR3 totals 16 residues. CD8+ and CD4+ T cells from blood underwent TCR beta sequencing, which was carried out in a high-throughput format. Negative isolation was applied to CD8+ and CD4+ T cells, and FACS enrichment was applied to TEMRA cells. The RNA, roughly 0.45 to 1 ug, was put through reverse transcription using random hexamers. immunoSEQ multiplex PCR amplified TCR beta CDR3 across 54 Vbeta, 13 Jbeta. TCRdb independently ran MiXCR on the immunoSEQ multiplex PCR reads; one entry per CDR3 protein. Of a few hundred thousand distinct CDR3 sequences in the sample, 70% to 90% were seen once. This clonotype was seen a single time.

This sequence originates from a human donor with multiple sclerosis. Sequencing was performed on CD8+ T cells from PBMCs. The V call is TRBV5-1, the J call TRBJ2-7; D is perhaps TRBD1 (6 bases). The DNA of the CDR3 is TGCGCCAGCAGCGCAGGACAGCAGTACCCTATATACGAGCAGTACTTC. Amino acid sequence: CASSAGQQYPIYEQYF.